These T cell receptor beta chains were read from a single sample in a study of metastatic and nonmetastatic thyroid tumors. TCRdb reanalyzed the PCR reads via MiXCR. This table has around 23,000 clones, about 25% appearing once. The sequencing input was tumor tissue. The receptors stem from a female donor with papillary thyroid cancer or a benign thyroid nodule (not recorded which). Some clones in this sample may be carry-over from other donors' samples. Both conserved end residues are part of each CDR3. A D gene is named only where the DNA matches it firmly. Rows may omit the clone size; those that give it use once, few, many or a size class.

d_call,v_call,j_call,clone_size,cdr3_aa,cdr3_nt
.,TRBV3-1,TRBJ2-5,many,CASSQDRLGTQYF,TGTGCCAGCAGCCAAGATCGGTTAGGGACCCAGTACTTC
.,TRBV18,TRBJ1-1,.,CASSPPGGGTLNTEAFF,TGTGCCAGCTCACCACCTGGAGGGGGAACATTGAACACTGAAGCTTTCTTT
.,TRBV6-2/TRBV6-3,TRBJ2-3,few,CASSYRDSTYTQYF,TGTGCCAGTAGTTACCGGGACTCCACATATACGCAGTATTTT
TRBD1,TRBV9,TRBJ2-3,.,CASSQLQGQTDTQYF,TGTGCCAGCAGCCAGCTACAGGGGCAAACAGATACGCAGTATTTT
TRBD1,TRBV6-1,TRBJ2-7,medium-sized,CASRGDRFTYEQYF,TGTGCCAGCAGAGGGGACAGATTTACCTACGAGCAGTACTTC
.,TRBV7-2,TRBJ1-6,many,CASSLVHGRQGGSPLHF,TGTGCCAGCAGCTTAGTACACGGGCGGCAGGGCGGTTCACCCCTCCACTTT
.,TRBV6-2/TRBV6-3,TRBJ2-5,many,CASSYSGETQYF,TGTGCCAGCAGTTACTCAGGCGAGACCCAGTACTTC
.,TRBV27,TRBJ2-5,many,CASSFSHIKMPQYF,TGTGCCAGCAGTTTTAGTCACATTAAGATGCCCCAGTACTTC
TRBD1,TRBV12-3/TRBV12-4,TRBJ2-7,medium-sized,CASSYGQEVYEQYF,TGTGCCAGCAGTTACGGACAGGAGGTCTACGAGCAGTACTTC
.,TRBV6-1,TRBJ2-2,few,CASSRADLYANTGELFF,TGTGCCAGCAGCCGCGCTGACCTCTACGCTAACACCGGGGAGCTGTTTTTT
.,TRBV12-3/TRBV12-4,TRBJ1-1,medium-sized,CASRPLTMNTEAFF,TGTGCCAGCAGACCGCTTACTATGAACACTGAAGCTTTCTTT
.,TRBV28,TRBJ1-5,few,CAIILTAGGQPQHF,TGTGCCATCATTTTAACAGCCGGGGGTCAGCCCCAGCATTTT
.,TRBV4-1,TRBJ1-1,medium-sized,CASSQDGDEEAFF,TGCGCCAGCAGCCAAGATGGAGACGAAGAAGCTTTCTTT
.,TRBV5-6,TRBJ2-3,many,CASSLEHDTQYF,TGTGCCAGCAGCTTGGAACACGATACGCAGTATTTT
TRBD1,TRBV6-1,TRBJ1-2,medium-sized,CASRPAGTGPIGYGYTF,TGTGCCAGCAGACCTGCCGGGACAGGACCAATTGGGTATGGCTACACCTTC
.,TRBV6-1,TRBJ1-2,.,CASSPGCEISCYTF,TGTGCCAGCAGTCCAGGGTGCGAAATAAGCTGCTACACCTTC
TRBD1,TRBV12-3/TRBV12-4,TRBJ1-5,.,CASSYRQGQRCQPQHF,TGTGCCAGCAGTTATCGACAGGGGCAAAGGTGTCAGCCCCAGCATTTT
.,TRBV19,TRBJ1-2,many,CATGQNYGYTF,TGTGCCACCGGACAAAACTATGGCTACACCTTC
.,TRBV19,TRBJ1-2,many,CASSINRGSSNYGYTF,TGTGCCAGTAGTATAAACCGGGGGAGTTCTAACTATGGCTACACCTTC
.,TRBV6-2/TRBV6-3,TRBJ2-3,.,CASSYGRGRDTQYF,TGTGCCAGCAGTTACGGGCGCGGTCGCGATACGCAGTATTTT
.,TRBV20-1,TRBJ2-1,.,CSATGHSGVSDNEQFF,TGCAGTGCTACTGGACATTCAGGGGTGTCCGACAATGAGCAGTTCTTC
.,TRBV11-2,TRBJ2-1,.,CASSRDSTPYNEQFF,TGTGCCAGCAGTCGCGACAGTACCCCCTACAATGAGCAGTTCTTC